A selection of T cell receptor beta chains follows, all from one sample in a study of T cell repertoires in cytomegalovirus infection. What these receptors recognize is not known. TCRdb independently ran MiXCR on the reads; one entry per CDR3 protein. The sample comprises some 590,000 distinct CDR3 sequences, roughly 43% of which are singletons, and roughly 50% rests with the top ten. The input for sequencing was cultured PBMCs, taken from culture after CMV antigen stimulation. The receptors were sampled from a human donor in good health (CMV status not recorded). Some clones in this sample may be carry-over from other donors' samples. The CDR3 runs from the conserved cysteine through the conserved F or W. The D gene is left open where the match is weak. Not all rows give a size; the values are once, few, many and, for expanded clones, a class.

cdr3_nt: TGTGCCAGCAGCTTGGCCCTGGGGTACGGGCCGGAAGCTTTCTTT
cdr3_aa: CASSLALGYGPEAFF
clone_size: once
v_call: TRBV5-5
j_call: TRBJ1-1
d_call: NA

cdr3_nt: TGTGCCAGCAGCTTAAGTACTCAGCCCCAGCATTTT
cdr3_aa: CASSLSTQPQHF
clone_size: NA
v_call: TRBV7-9
j_call: TRBJ1-5
d_call: NA

cdr3_nt: TGTGCCAGCAGTTACGCGGGCCCGAGCTCCTACGAGCAGTACTTC
cdr3_aa: CASSYAGPSSYEQYF
clone_size: NA
v_call: TRBV6-2/TRBV6-3
j_call: TRBJ2-7
d_call: NA

cdr3_nt: TGTGCCAGCAGCTTAACGGACACATATCAGCCCCAGCATTTT
cdr3_aa: CASSLTDTYQPQHF
clone_size: many
v_call: TRBV7-2
j_call: TRBJ1-5
d_call: NA

cdr3_nt: TGTGCCAGCAGCAACCAGGGGGAGTTGGAGACCCAGTACTTC
cdr3_aa: CASSNQGELETQYF
clone_size: few
v_call: TRBV2
j_call: TRBJ2-5
d_call: TRBD1

cdr3_nt: TGTGCCAGCAGTTTATCTCCTAGGTTCAATGAGCAGTTCTTC
cdr3_aa: CASSLSPRFNEQFF
clone_size: NA
v_call: TRBV6-5
j_call: TRBJ2-1
d_call: NA

cdr3_nt: TGTGCCATCAGTGAGTCTACTAGCGGGAAGCCTTACGAGCAGTACTTC
cdr3_aa: CAISESTSGKPYEQYF
clone_size: NA
v_call: TRBV10-3
j_call: TRBJ2-7
d_call: TRBD2

cdr3_nt: TGTGCCAGTAGACTAACAGGAGGCGGGAGACCCCTCCACTTT
cdr3_aa: CASRLTGGGRPLHF
clone_size: NA
v_call: TRBV19
j_call: TRBJ1-6
d_call: NA

cdr3_nt: TGTGCCAGCAGCGAGGGGACAGGGGGCCGCCAAGAGACCCAGTACTTC
cdr3_aa: CASSEGTGGRQETQYF
clone_size: NA
v_call: TRBV5-6
j_call: TRBJ2-5
d_call: TRBD1

cdr3_nt: TGTGCCAGCAGCCCCCTAAGGGAGTTGACCGGGGAGCTGTTTTTT
cdr3_aa: CASSPLRELTGELFF
clone_size: NA
v_call: TRBV7-6
j_call: TRBJ2-2
d_call: NA

cdr3_nt: TGTGCCAGCAGACACGGACTAGTGTCGGGGGAGACCCAGTACTTC
cdr3_aa: CASRHGLVSGETQYF
clone_size: NA
v_call: TRBV7-9
j_call: TRBJ2-5
d_call: TRBD2

cdr3_nt: TGTGCCAGCAGCTTAGAAGGAGTCGGGATAGCGGGCACCGGGGAGCTGTTTTTT
cdr3_aa: CASSLEGVGIAGTGELFF
clone_size: once
v_call: TRBV7-2
j_call: TRBJ2-2
d_call: TRBD2

cdr3_nt: TGCGCCAGCAGCTTGGGATTAGGGATAACGGTGACTGAAGCTTTCTTT
cdr3_aa: CASSLGLGITVTEAFF
clone_size: NA
v_call: TRBV5-1
j_call: TRBJ1-1
d_call: NA

cdr3_nt: TGTGCCAGCAGCAACACCGGGACAGACAGTCCCCAGTACTTC
cdr3_aa: CASSNTGTDSPQYF
clone_size: NA
v_call: TRBV7-2
j_call: TRBJ2-5
d_call: TRBD1

cdr3_nt: TGTGCCAGCAGTGGGACAGGGGGCGAGGACACTGAAGCTTTCTTT
cdr3_aa: CASSGTGGEDTEAFF
clone_size: NA
v_call: TRBV6-6
j_call: TRBJ1-1
d_call: TRBD1

cdr3_nt: TGTGCCAGCAGCTTACGAACAGGGTACCTTTACTATGGCTACACCTTC
cdr3_aa: CASSLRTGYLYYGYTF
clone_size: NA
v_call: TRBV5-4
j_call: TRBJ1-2
d_call: NA

cdr3_nt: TGTGCCAGCAGCTTAGTTGGGCAGGGTTCCTACTACGAGCAGTACTTC
cdr3_aa: CASSLVGQGSYYEQYF
clone_size: NA
v_call: TRBV7-2
j_call: TRBJ2-7
d_call: NA

cdr3_nt: TGTGCCAGCAGTTTAAATCCGAGGAGGGGTGAAGCTTTCTTT
cdr3_aa: CASSLNPRRGEAFF
clone_size: NA
v_call: TRBV12-3/TRBV12-4
j_call: TRBJ1-1
d_call: NA

cdr3_nt: TGTGCCTGGAGCCCGGGGGCGGGCCACGGCTGGGAGCAGTTCTTC
cdr3_aa: CAWSPGAGHGWEQFF
clone_size: NA
v_call: TRBV30
j_call: TRBJ2-1
d_call: NA

cdr3_nt: TGTGCCAGCTCACATAACGGAAGGCAAGAGACCCAGTACTTC
cdr3_aa: CASSHNGRQETQYF
clone_size: NA
v_call: TRBV18
j_call: TRBJ2-5
d_call: NA

cdr3_nt: TGTGCCAGCAGCTTAGAGCGCCGGTCCTCCTACGAGCAGTACTTC
cdr3_aa: CASSLERRSSYEQYF
clone_size: NA
v_call: TRBV7-6
j_call: TRBJ2-7
d_call: NA

cdr3_nt: TGTGCCAGCAGTTCCCTTGCACACCCGGTAGAGACCCAGTACTTC
cdr3_aa: CASSSLAHPVETQYF
clone_size: few
v_call: TRBV27
j_call: TRBJ2-5
d_call: NA

cdr3_nt: TGTGCCAGCAGCCCCGGACTAGCGGGAGAGCTTGGCACAGATACGCAGTATTTT
cdr3_aa: CASSPGLAGELGTDTQYF
clone_size: few
v_call: TRBV7-6
j_call: TRBJ2-3
d_call: TRBD2

cdr3_nt: TGTGCCAGCAGCTGGCAGAGAGATCAGCCCCAGCATTTT
cdr3_aa: CASSWQRDQPQHF
clone_size: few
v_call: TRBV7-8
j_call: TRBJ1-5
d_call: NA

cdr3_nt: TGTGCCAGCAGTTTAAGGCGGGAGGGCAGTGAGCAGTTCTTC
cdr3_aa: CASSLRREGSEQFF
clone_size: NA
v_call: TRBV12-3/TRBV12-4
j_call: TRBJ2-1
d_call: TRBD2

cdr3_nt: TGTGCCAGCAGCTTAGGAATTCTAGCGGGAAAAAATGAGCAGTTCTTC
cdr3_aa: CASSLGILAGKNEQFF
clone_size: few
v_call: TRBV7-9
j_call: TRBJ2-1
d_call: TRBD2

cdr3_nt: TGTGCCAGCAGTAGTCCTGGGGCCAACGTCCTGACTTTC
cdr3_aa: CASSSPGANVLTF
clone_size: NA
v_call: TRBV7-8
j_call: TRBJ2-6
d_call: NA

cdr3_nt: TGTGCCAGCAGCGATGGACAGGGGGTATTCCCTTTTGTATTCACTGAAGCTTTCTTT
cdr3_aa: CASSDGQGVFPFVFTEAFF
clone_size: NA
v_call: TRBV2
j_call: TRBJ1-1
d_call: TRBD1

cdr3_nt: TGTGCCAGCCGTTCTAGCGGGTTCTCCTACGAGCAGTACTTC
cdr3_aa: CASRSSGFSYEQYF
clone_size: NA
v_call: TRBV6-6
j_call: TRBJ2-7
d_call: TRBD2

cdr3_nt: TGTGCCAGCAAAGGACTAGTTCAAGATACGCAGTATTTT
cdr3_aa: CASKGLVQDTQYF
clone_size: NA
v_call: TRBV5-4
j_call: TRBJ2-3
d_call: TRBD2

cdr3_nt: TGCAGTGCTAGAGATCCCGCCCCAGGCAGGGGGCTCGACGAGCAGTACTTC
cdr3_aa: CSARDPAPGRGLDEQYF
clone_size: NA
v_call: TRBV20-1
j_call: TRBJ2-7
d_call: TRBD1

cdr3_nt: TGTGCCAGCTCAATGTCACGCACAGATACGCAGTATTTT
cdr3_aa: CASSMSRTDTQYF
clone_size: NA
v_call: TRBV11-2
j_call: TRBJ2-3
d_call: NA

cdr3_nt: TGTGCCAGCAGTCCAGGGACAGAAATGGGCTACACCTTC
cdr3_aa: CASSPGTEMGYTF
clone_size: NA
v_call: TRBV12-3/TRBV12-4
j_call: TRBJ1-2
d_call: TRBD1

cdr3_nt: TGTGCCAGCCGAAGACTGACTCAGCCCCAGCATTTT
cdr3_aa: CASRRLTQPQHF
clone_size: few
v_call: TRBV6-1
j_call: TRBJ1-5
d_call: NA

cdr3_nt: TGTGCCAGCACCCTCGGGACTGCGGACGATGAGCAGTTCTTC
cdr3_aa: CASTLGTADDEQFF
clone_size: NA
v_call: TRBV12-3/TRBV12-4
j_call: TRBJ2-1
d_call: NA

cdr3_nt: TGTGCCAGCATCAATGGACAGGCCGAAAATTCACCCCTCCACTTT
cdr3_aa: CASINGQAENSPLHF
clone_size: NA
v_call: TRBV5-6
j_call: TRBJ1-6
d_call: TRBD1

cdr3_nt: TGTGCCAGCAGTCTAGGGACAGGGTACACCGGGGAGCTGTTTTTT
cdr3_aa: CASSLGTGYTGELFF
clone_size: few
v_call: TRBV12-3/TRBV12-4
j_call: TRBJ2-2
d_call: TRBD1

cdr3_nt: TGTGCCAGCAGCTTAGAATGGACAGCCCCCGAGCAGTACTTC
cdr3_aa: CASSLEWTAPEQYF
clone_size: NA
v_call: TRBV7-2
j_call: TRBJ2-7
d_call: NA

cdr3_nt: TGTGCCAGCACCCCCCCCCTCGGACTAGCGCAGAGTGCTCTAGAGACCCAGTACTTC
cdr3_aa: CASTPPLGLAQSALETQYF
clone_size: NA
v_call: TRBV6-5
j_call: TRBJ2-5
d_call: TRBD2

cdr3_nt: TGTGCCAGCAGTCCAAATCGGGGCTACGAGCAGTACTTC
cdr3_aa: CASSPNRGYEQYF
clone_size: NA
v_call: TRBV6-1
j_call: TRBJ2-7
d_call: NA

cdr3_nt: TGTGCCAGCAGTGATGGGTCGGACTCGAAATATGGCTACACCTTC
cdr3_aa: CASSDGSDSKYGYTF
clone_size: NA
v_call: TRBV2
j_call: TRBJ1-2
d_call: NA

cdr3_nt: TGTGCCAGCTCACCATTGACAGAAAACTATGGCTACACCTTC
cdr3_aa: CASSPLTENYGYTF
clone_size: NA
v_call: TRBV18
j_call: TRBJ1-2
d_call: NA

cdr3_nt: TGTGCCAGCAGCCCCTCAGGCCCGGGGCCCCAGCATTTT
cdr3_aa: CASSPSGPGPQHF
clone_size: NA
v_call: TRBV11-2
j_call: TRBJ1-5
d_call: NA

cdr3_nt: TGTGCCAGCAGCCTAGAGGGGACTAGGTGGGAGACCCAGTACTTC
cdr3_aa: CASSLEGTRWETQYF
clone_size: many
v_call: TRBV7-2
j_call: TRBJ2-5
d_call: TRBD2

cdr3_nt: TGCGCCAGCATGGACGGTAGCACAGATACGCAGTATTTT
cdr3_aa: CASMDGSTDTQYF
clone_size: NA
v_call: TRBV10-2
j_call: TRBJ2-3
d_call: NA

cdr3_nt: TGTGCCAGCAGTTTCCCGACTAGCGGGACGATCACCGGGGAGCTGTTTTTT
cdr3_aa: CASSFPTSGTITGELFF
clone_size: NA
v_call: TRBV27
j_call: TRBJ2-2
d_call: TRBD2

cdr3_nt: TGTGCCAGCTTCCTTAGCGGGGGGGGCACAGATACGCAGTATTTT
cdr3_aa: CASFLSGGGTDTQYF
clone_size: NA
v_call: TRBV28
j_call: TRBJ2-3
d_call: TRBD2

cdr3_nt: TGTGCTAGTGGTTCGCCCGGGGAGGGCGCCTGGAATGAGCAGTTCTTC
cdr3_aa: CASGSPGEGAWNEQFF
clone_size: NA
v_call: TRBV12-5
j_call: TRBJ2-1
d_call: TRBD2

cdr3_nt: TGTGCCAGCAGCTTAGCCACTACAGGCCAAGAGACCCAGTACTTC
cdr3_aa: CASSLATTGQETQYF
clone_size: NA
v_call: TRBV7-9
j_call: TRBJ2-5
d_call: NA

cdr3_nt: TGTGCCAGCACCAACCGGCGGGACAGAAGATCCGAGCAGTACTTC
cdr3_aa: CASTNRRDRRSEQYF
clone_size: few
v_call: TRBV6-2/TRBV6-3
j_call: TRBJ2-7
d_call: NA

cdr3_nt: TGTGCCAGCCGTTCCACGGACAACTATAATTCACCCCTCCACTTT
cdr3_aa: CASRSTDNYNSPLHF
clone_size: NA
v_call: TRBV2
j_call: TRBJ1-6
d_call: NA

cdr3_nt: TGTGCCAGCAGCCCAGTGGGACAGCGAGATTATGGCTACACCTTC
cdr3_aa: CASSPVGQRDYGYTF
clone_size: few
v_call: TRBV7-8
j_call: TRBJ1-2
d_call: TRBD1

cdr3_nt: TGTGCCAGCAGTGAAGGGGCAAACATTCAGTACTTC
cdr3_aa: CASSEGANIQYF
clone_size: NA
v_call: TRBV2
j_call: TRBJ2-4
d_call: NA

cdr3_nt: TGTGCCAGCAGTGATGATAGGGGACTAGCGAATGAGCAGTTCTTC
cdr3_aa: CASSDDRGLANEQFF
clone_size: NA
v_call: TRBV6-1
j_call: TRBJ2-1
d_call: TRBD2

cdr3_nt: TGTGCCAGCAGCTTAGCGTTGTACAGGAGCAATCAGCCCCAGCATTTT
cdr3_aa: CASSLALYRSNQPQHF
clone_size: few
v_call: TRBV7-2
j_call: TRBJ1-5
d_call: NA

cdr3_nt: TGTGCCACCGCCCTAGTGGGGAATACTGAAGCTTTCTTT
cdr3_aa: CATALVGNTEAFF
clone_size: NA
v_call: TRBV2
j_call: TRBJ1-1
d_call: NA